The source of this T cell receptor beta chain is a study of T cells in Graves' hyperthyroidism and ophthalmopathy. General study points: Researchers report that a 13 V-J model separated ophthalmopathy from stable hyperthyroidism.

Template material for amplifying TCR beta CDR3 regions consisted of RNA transcripts. HTBI primers were the set used in a first-round RT-PCR of the TCR CDR3. TCRdb re-called the multiplex PCR reads with MiXCR, one entry per CDR3 protein. The table has 360,000 or so distinct CDR3 sequences, roughly 20% seen once. A word on this clonotype: Its antigen is not known.

The CDR3 sequence is 15 residues long. Trimming removed 8 bases at V and 1 base at J, with 17 bases between. Germline CDR1 and CDR2: MNHNS and SASEGT. The J gene is TRBJ1-1, the V gene TRBV6-1; D not certain. What was sequenced was blood. This TCR was sampled from a woman in her thirties or forties with Graves' ophthalmopathy. CDR3: CASDIGAVRNTEAFF. Here the CDR3 DNA reads TGTGCCAGCGATATAGGCGCGGTGCGGAACACTGAAGCTTTCTTT.